This T cell receptor beta chain was found in a study of T cells in Graves' hyperthyroidism and ophthalmopathy. TCR beta CDR3 regions were amplified from RNA transcripts. A set of HTBI primers served as the primers for a first-round RT-PCR of the TCR CDR3. MiXCR, applied by TCRdb to the multiplex PCR reads, yields one record per CDR3 protein. The table records about 400,000 distinct CDR3 sequences, roughly 15% of them present only once. Ten or more counts support this clonotype. Germline lookup yields CDR1 DFQATT and CDR2 SNEGSKA (reference sequence). This CDR3 is built from 16 residues. The V segment lost 5 bases and the J segment 2 bases; nucleotides outside the gene matches: 15.

The sequence derives from a woman aged 18-29 years with Graves' hyperthyroidism. The sequencing input was blood. This chain links TRBV20-1 with TRBJ2-7; the match to TRBD1 covers 7 bases. This CDR3 reads CSAGTVESRSTYEQYF. The CDR3, as DNA: TGCAGTGCTGGGACAGTAGAATCCCGTTCCACCTACGAGCAGTACTTC.